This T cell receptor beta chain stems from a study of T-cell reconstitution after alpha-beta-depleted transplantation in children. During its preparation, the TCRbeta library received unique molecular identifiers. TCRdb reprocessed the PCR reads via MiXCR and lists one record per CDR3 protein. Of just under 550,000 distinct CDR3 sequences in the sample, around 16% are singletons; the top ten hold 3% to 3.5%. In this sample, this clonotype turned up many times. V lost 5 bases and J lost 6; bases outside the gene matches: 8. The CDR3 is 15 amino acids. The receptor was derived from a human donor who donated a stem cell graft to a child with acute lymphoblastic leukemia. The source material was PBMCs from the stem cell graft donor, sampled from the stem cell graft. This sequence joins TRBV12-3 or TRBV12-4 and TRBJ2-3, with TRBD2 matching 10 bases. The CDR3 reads CASSQMTSGLDTQYF. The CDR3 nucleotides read TGTGCCAGCAGTCAGATGACTAGCGGGTTGGATACGCAGTATTTT.